Listed below are T cell receptor beta chains from one sample, sequenced in a study of T cells in Graves' hyperthyroidism and ophthalmopathy. TCRdb re-called the multiplex PCR reads with MiXCR, one entry per CDR3 protein. The table shows 300,000 to 500,000 distinct CDR3 sequences, with 11% to 15% occurring only once. The material sequenced was blood. These receptors originate from a man between 50 and 59 years old with Graves' ophthalmopathy. The CDR3 runs from the conserved cysteine through the conserved F or W.

v_call: TRBV30
cdr3_aa: CAWIGTSGRGYNEQFF

v_call: TRBV28
cdr3_aa: CASSIPPGQPNYGYTF

v_call: TRBV6-4
cdr3_aa: CASSYMAGRTDTQYF

v_call: TRBV4-1
cdr3_aa: CASSQELEETQYF

v_call: TRBV29-1
cdr3_aa: CSVGDRVVGNTIYF

v_call: TRBV25-1
cdr3_aa: CASSGLRGRETYEQYF

v_call: TRBV6-1
cdr3_aa: CASRPQGALSNQPQHF

v_call: TRBV2
cdr3_aa: CASRLAARRGGYGDTQYF

v_call: TRBV13
cdr3_aa: CASSAPEREPYNEQFF

v_call: TRBV2
cdr3_aa: CASSPLTTDTQYF

v_call: TRBV29-1
cdr3_aa: CSFNRGETQYF

v_call: TRBV3-1
cdr3_aa: CASSKRTASDNEQFF

v_call: TRBV3-1
cdr3_aa: CASSQRAGAGEQFF

v_call: TRBV28
cdr3_aa: CASSSLWAGVKNEQFF

v_call: TRBV5-1
cdr3_aa: CASSPRDSSDEQFF

v_call: TRBV7-9
cdr3_aa: CASSLVDDPYYGYTF

v_call: TRBV11-3
cdr3_aa: CASSSATGGFGELFF

v_call: TRBV4-1
cdr3_aa: CASSEGQNSNQPQHF

v_call: TRBV28
cdr3_aa: CASRGGGPYEQYF

v_call: TRBV20-1
cdr3_aa: CSARDLLAGVPGELFF

v_call: TRBV9
cdr3_aa: CASSVAGVGKLNTGELFF

v_call: TRBV28
cdr3_aa: CAGQAGGGTDTQYF

v_call: TRBV30
cdr3_aa: CAWSVPGANVLTF

v_call: TRBV6-1
cdr3_aa: CASKSGTGGFEQYF

v_call: TRBV20-1
cdr3_aa: CSANRDFLGEQYF

v_call: TRBV3-1
cdr3_aa: CASSQTSGANVLTF

v_call: TRBV28
cdr3_aa: CAALDTAKNIQYF

v_call: TRBV2
cdr3_aa: CASAKEHSYEQYF

v_call: TRBV6-1
cdr3_aa: CASSALRLAGDGELFF

v_call: TRBV7-6
cdr3_aa: CASSLESGPGANVPTF

v_call: TRBV24-1
cdr3_aa: CATSDLTSGRADTQYF

v_call: TRBV28
cdr3_aa: CASSFLRRLSSSYNEQFF

v_call: TRBV3-1
cdr3_aa: CASSHSDSQRFNEKLFF

v_call: TRBV9
cdr3_aa: CASSSSRAGVRETQYF

v_call: TRBV7-2
cdr3_aa: CASSPGPLAGNAIYF

v_call: TRBV12-3/TRBV12-4
cdr3_aa: CASSLAVGGLYAYEQYF

v_call: TRBV7-3
cdr3_aa: CASSQVSSGSAGELFF

v_call: TRBV13
cdr3_aa: CASSLGGVATGELFF

v_call: TRBV7-9
cdr3_aa: CASSLKVGTGVWDEQFF

v_call: TRBV13
cdr3_aa: CASSLDTGKAEAFF

v_call: TRBV20-1
cdr3_aa: CSVGQGLGQPQHF